This entry is about one T cell receptor (beta chain). The antigen it binds to is not known. Base qualities are not recorded, but no much larger clone differs from it by a single base. The data originate from a study of blood T cell repertoires in COVID-19 (TCRdb year 2020). About the study as a whole: The collaborator samples originated in the United States, Italy and Spain and spanned the acute and convalescent phases of COVID-19. The prospective study material was composed of cDNA or gDNA derived from T cells, B-cell-depleted T cells, or PBMCs. Where HLA class I and class II types were available, the types were taken from metadata supplied by the sample provider, not from assay-based typing. Subjects who had been exposed to COVID-19, were actively infected with it, or had recovered from it provided the deeply sampled blood TCRbeta repertoires that made up the dataset. The sample metadata nearly always contained a de-identified subject ID, COVID-19 status, age in years and sex. A freely available public database, intended as a resource for researchers studying the immune response to SARS-CoV-2, is where the repertoires were released. The samples were drawn from two sources: the first 160 participants of the ongoing ImmuneRACE study, and 1,254 subjects contributed by 6 global collaborators.

Collaborating institutions collected whole blood in K2EDTA tubes following their own protocols. For TCRbeta analysis, collaborator samples were shipped as frozen whole blood, as isolated PBMCs, or as DNA extracted from either sample type. The germline V and J ends show losses of 5 bases and 4 bases respectively, and no gene match explains 4 bases of the junction. CDR1 SEHNR and CDR2 FQNEAQ were looked up in the germline V gene (reference sequence). The CDR3 sequence holds 14 residues, the cysteine and phenylalanine included. The CDR3 DNA has 42 bases and is translated from base 1. Points the paper makes about the study in general: The quantity of clinical and demographic metadata differed by source and by participant and was supplied without curation.

TCRbeta CDR3 regions were amplified from genomic DNA by means of the immunoSEQ Assay, a bias-controlled multiplex PCR. The authors processed their data as follows. The number of nucleated cells in each sample was estimated from the amplification of reference gene primers within the assay. To quantify the absolute abundance of each unique TCRbeta CDR3 rearrangement, sequence reads were collapsed and filtered. For each sample, productive Simpson clonality was calculated as the square root of Simpson's diversity index over productive rearrangements. TCRdb limited this immuneACCESS table to in-frame rearrangements with V and J called. A share of clones is missing; checked studies link under half to unresolved V genes, and the rest is unexplained. V and J calls and clone size come straight from that table; D and trimming were deduced from the DNA. Present in this sample are fewer than 25,000 clones, roughly nine tenths of which were seen just once. Just over 5% of the sample lies in the top ten.

The sequence is built from TRBV7-9 and TRBJ2-5; TRBD2 aligns with 10 central bases. This TCR came from a man aged 50 to 60 with active COVID-19. The sequenced sample was peripheral blood. The DNA sequence reads TGTGCCAGCAGCCGAAGCGGGAGGGTAGAGACCCAGTACTTC. This gives the protein CASSRSGRVETQYF.